This is a list of T cell receptor beta chains from one sample in a study of control samples from healthy donors and cancer patients. Libraries were prepared by immunoSEQ multiplex PCR; TCRdb keeps only in-frame clonotypes and omits some of them. The table lists 100,000 to 150,000 clones, just under 95% of them singletons. Material: blood. The receptors were gathered from a man aged 18 to 35 in good health. Both conserved end residues are part of each CDR3. Size values are once, few and many counts, or a class for expanded clones, and some rows have none.

clone size	J gene	V gene	CDR3 protein
-	TRBJ1-2	TRBV6-1	CASSDTGTGSGYTF
few	TRBJ1-2	TRBV10-3	CAISEQGVYGYTF
-	TRBJ1-1	TRBV6-6	CASSSQGRDTEAFF
-	TRBJ1-2	TRBV29-1	CSAGTGGDGYTF
-	TRBJ2-7	TRBV19	CASSKTATQYEQYF
-	TRBJ2-7	TRBV6-5	CASSTRDKAYEQYF
-	TRBJ1-5	TRBV6-5	CASRSGQDDQPQHF
-	TRBJ2-3	TRBV3-1/TRBV3-2	CASSPRAGTQYF
-	TRBJ2-3	TRBV23-1	CASSRDIPLPDTQYF
-	TRBJ2-7	TRBV3-1/TRBV3-2	CASSQQDSSYEQYF
-	TRBJ2-1	TRBV5-1	CASSWTGGNEQFF
-	TRBJ1-6	TRBV2	CASSPYSPLHF
-	TRBJ1-1	TRBV7-2	CASSLLGPGPYTEAFF
-	TRBJ1-3	TRBV6-1	CASSEAGNTIYF
-	TRBJ2-2	TRBV11-3	CASSLARATGELFF
-	TRBJ2-5	TRBV4-1	CASSLRQGASQETQYF
-	TRBJ2-7	TRBV2	CASNALRNAYEQYF
-	TRBJ1-2	TRBV2	CASSEVAGGNGYTF
once	TRBJ2-2	TRBV14	CASSQENRVYANTGELFF
-	TRBJ2-5	TRBV30	CAWSPFTGLAMETQYF
-	TRBJ2-1	TRBV9	CASSVGRDTYNEQFF
-	TRBJ2-7	TRBV10-3	CATYPSYDRSYEQYF
-	TRBJ1-1	TRBV5-1	CASSWTGGANTEAFF
-	TRBJ2-3	TRBV18	CASSPPSTDTQYF
-	TRBJ1-4	TRBV15	CATSRDIGWDEKLFF
once	TRBJ1-5	TRBV19	CASSIGPGGGQPQHF
-	TRBJ2-2	TRBV28	CVSRDRMEDTGELFF
-	TRBJ2-7	TRBV27	CASSLPAPSGGPHEQYF
-	TRBJ1-1	TRBV9	CASSSGGEAFF
-	TRBJ1-5	TRBV5-6	CASSIRDGNQPQHF
-	TRBJ2-7	TRBV6-5	CASSIAGLTYEQYF
-	TRBJ1-5	TRBV18	CASSPGRNSNQPQHF
-	TRBJ1-6	TRBV19	CASSPRVLSSPLHF
-	TRBJ2-7	TRBV19	CASSIRLEYDEVGRYF
-	TRBJ1-2	TRBV27	CASSLTPLNYGYTF
-	TRBJ1-2	TRBV7-9	CASSVPTVENYGYTF
-	TRBJ2-3	TRBV28	CASSKPPDRGTDTQYF
-	TRBJ2-7	TRBV2	CASSEVLAAYEQYF
-	TRBJ2-3	TRBV5-1	CASSLGTSTDTQYF
-	TRBJ2-3	TRBV5-1	CASSSRGIGDTQYF
-	TRBJ1-2	TRBV7-2	CASSTQGRYGYTF
-	TRBJ2-5	TRBV6-6	CASSSGQETQYF
-	TRBJ1-6	TRBV12-5	CASGFGSDSKDSPLHF
-	TRBJ2-1	TRBV15	CATSSRGSSYNEQFF
-	TRBJ1-5	TRBV19	CASRVDGGTNQPQHF
-	TRBJ2-3	TRBV4-2	CASSQGLAGGDTQYF
-	TRBJ2-5	TRBV6-6	CASSSGRVETQYF
-	TRBJ2-7	TRBV4-1	CASSQDRDRVYEQYF
-	TRBJ1-2	TRBV13	CASSPSGPFYGYTF
-	TRBJ2-3	TRBV6-2/TRBV6-3	CASSYPKGLATQYF
-	TRBJ1-2	TRBV5-6	CASNRGRFTPGYTF
-	TRBJ1-2	TRBV2	CASGTGYGYTF